Presented here are 10 T cell receptor beta chains from one specimen sequenced in a study of blood T cell repertoires in COVID-19. Assay: immunoSEQ multiplex PCR; the TCRdb copy retains only in-frame clones and omits some. The sample holds 200,000 to 250,000 clones, 85% to 90% seen once. The sequenced sample was PBMCs or T cells enriched from blood (not recorded which). The receptors originated from a man aged 25 to 40 who had been exposed to COVID-19.

The CDR3 DNA reads as TGTGCCAGCACCGAAAATCCAGGGTCGGGTTCACCCCTCCACTTT. Its protein product is CASTENPGSGSPLHF. The chain recombines TRBV11-2 with TRBJ1-6; tentatively, D is TRBD1 (5 bases). The V and J ends lost 7 bases and 9 bases respectively, with 19 bases between them. This CDR3 is 15 amino acids long. Germline V gene lookup returns CDR1 SGHAT and CDR2 FQNNGV.

In this sample, this clone turned up once. Here the CDR3 DNA reads TGTGCCAGCAGCTATACAGGCTCCTACGAGCAGTACTTC. It encodes CASSYTGSYEQYF. The J gene is TRBJ2-7, the V gene TRBV5-6; TRBD1 is a possible D gene (5 bases). This CDR3 has 13 amino acids. V shed 3 bases and J shed 0 bases, with 7 bases lying between them. CDR1 is SGHDT, CDR2 YYEEEE, per germline.

This clone was recorded a few times. This sequence joins TRBV20-1 and TRBJ2-1; the D gene is possibly TRBD2 (5 bases). Germline V gene sequence: CDR1 DFQATT, CDR2 SNEGSKA (reference sequence). CDR3 length: 11 residues. Trimming took 3 bases from V and 8 from J, leaving 8 bases between them. In DNA form, the CDR3 reads TGCAGTGCTAGCGGGGTGGATGAGCAGTTCTTC. The encoded protein is CSASGVDEQFF.

The CDR3 loop is CASSEAGTGLPYEQYF. The CDR3 DNA is TGTGCCAGCAGTGAAGCAGGGACAGGTCTGCCCTACGAGCAGTACTTC. The V call is TRBV6-1, the J call TRBJ2-7, with 8 bases fitting TRBD1. CDR1 is MNHNS and CDR2 is SASEGT in the germline V gene. With V trimmed by 0 bases and J by 2 bases, 6 bases remained unmatched. The CDR3 covers 16 residues.

The chain links TRBV12-3 or TRBV12-4 to TRBJ1-1; 9 nucleotides align to TRBD1. Trimming removed 8 bases from V and 8 bases from J; junction bases left unmatched: 9. The CDR3 totals 13 residues. The CDR3 DNA sequence: TGTGCCAGCGGACAGGGGCTCGTTTCCGAAGCTTTCTTT. Its protein product is CASGQGLVSEAFF.

This CDR3 reads CASSETWTASYGYTF. Here the CDR3 DNA reads TGTGCCAGCAGTGAAACCTGGACAGCATCTTATGGCTACACCTTC. The chain links TRBV2 to TRBJ1-2; D is possibly TRBD1 (6 bases). The germline V gene has CDR1 SNHLY and CDR2 FYNNEI. V was clipped by 2 bases and J by 5 bases, with 15 bases between them. The CDR3 spans 15 residues.

This chain uses TRBV19 with TRBJ1-5; 8 bases match TRBD1. The ends lost 3 bases at V and 6 bases at J; junction bases unmatched: 10. This CDR3 region has 16 residues. Germline loops: CDR1 LNHDA, CDR2 SQIVND (reference sequence). Here the CDR3 reads CASSIKGQGAGQPQHF. DNA of the CDR3: TGTGCCAGTAGTATTAAGGGGCAGGGGGCCGGTCAGCCCCAGCATTTT.

The chain recombines TRBV11-3 with TRBJ2-3; D may be TRBD2 (5 bases). CDR3 length equals 14 residues. Germline values: CDR1 SGHNT, CDR2 YENEEA. Trimming took off 1 base at V and 4 bases at J, with 9 bases between the two ends. The CDR3 here is CASSLVAGADTQYF. The CDR3 DNA follows: TGTGCCAGCAGCTTAGTTGCCGGGGCAGATACGCAGTATTTT.

This clone was recorded once. V and J are TRBV7-3 and TRBJ2-2; 15 bases agree with TRBD2. V shed 5 bases and J 4 bases; nucleotides not matched to a gene: 5. CDR1 and CDR2 (germline): SGHTA, FQGTGA. This CDR3 has 17 residues. CDR3 protein: CASSTRTSGGGTGELFF. CDR3 nucleotides: TGTGCCAGCAGCACCCGGACTAGCGGGGGGGGCACCGGGGAGCTGTTTTTT. Looking up the rest from reference TRBV7-3 and TRBJ2-2 gives the full variable domain: GAGVSQTPSNKVTEKGKYVELRCDPISGHTALYWYRQSLGQGPEFLIYFQGTGAADDSGLPNDRFFAVRPEGSVSTLKIQRTERGDSAVYLCASSTRTSGGGTGELFFGEGSRLTVL.

The chain employs TRBV28 and TRBJ2-1, with a tentative D call TRBD1 (6 bases). This CDR3 comprises 13 residues. With 5 bases removed from V and 10 bases from J, the gap between germline ends came to 15 bases. Germline CDR1 is MDHEN and CDR2 is SYDVKM. CDR3 sequence reads: CASSPPQTGEQFF. The CDR3 nucleotides read TGTGCCAGCAGTCCCCCTCAGACAGGCGAGCAGTTCTTC.